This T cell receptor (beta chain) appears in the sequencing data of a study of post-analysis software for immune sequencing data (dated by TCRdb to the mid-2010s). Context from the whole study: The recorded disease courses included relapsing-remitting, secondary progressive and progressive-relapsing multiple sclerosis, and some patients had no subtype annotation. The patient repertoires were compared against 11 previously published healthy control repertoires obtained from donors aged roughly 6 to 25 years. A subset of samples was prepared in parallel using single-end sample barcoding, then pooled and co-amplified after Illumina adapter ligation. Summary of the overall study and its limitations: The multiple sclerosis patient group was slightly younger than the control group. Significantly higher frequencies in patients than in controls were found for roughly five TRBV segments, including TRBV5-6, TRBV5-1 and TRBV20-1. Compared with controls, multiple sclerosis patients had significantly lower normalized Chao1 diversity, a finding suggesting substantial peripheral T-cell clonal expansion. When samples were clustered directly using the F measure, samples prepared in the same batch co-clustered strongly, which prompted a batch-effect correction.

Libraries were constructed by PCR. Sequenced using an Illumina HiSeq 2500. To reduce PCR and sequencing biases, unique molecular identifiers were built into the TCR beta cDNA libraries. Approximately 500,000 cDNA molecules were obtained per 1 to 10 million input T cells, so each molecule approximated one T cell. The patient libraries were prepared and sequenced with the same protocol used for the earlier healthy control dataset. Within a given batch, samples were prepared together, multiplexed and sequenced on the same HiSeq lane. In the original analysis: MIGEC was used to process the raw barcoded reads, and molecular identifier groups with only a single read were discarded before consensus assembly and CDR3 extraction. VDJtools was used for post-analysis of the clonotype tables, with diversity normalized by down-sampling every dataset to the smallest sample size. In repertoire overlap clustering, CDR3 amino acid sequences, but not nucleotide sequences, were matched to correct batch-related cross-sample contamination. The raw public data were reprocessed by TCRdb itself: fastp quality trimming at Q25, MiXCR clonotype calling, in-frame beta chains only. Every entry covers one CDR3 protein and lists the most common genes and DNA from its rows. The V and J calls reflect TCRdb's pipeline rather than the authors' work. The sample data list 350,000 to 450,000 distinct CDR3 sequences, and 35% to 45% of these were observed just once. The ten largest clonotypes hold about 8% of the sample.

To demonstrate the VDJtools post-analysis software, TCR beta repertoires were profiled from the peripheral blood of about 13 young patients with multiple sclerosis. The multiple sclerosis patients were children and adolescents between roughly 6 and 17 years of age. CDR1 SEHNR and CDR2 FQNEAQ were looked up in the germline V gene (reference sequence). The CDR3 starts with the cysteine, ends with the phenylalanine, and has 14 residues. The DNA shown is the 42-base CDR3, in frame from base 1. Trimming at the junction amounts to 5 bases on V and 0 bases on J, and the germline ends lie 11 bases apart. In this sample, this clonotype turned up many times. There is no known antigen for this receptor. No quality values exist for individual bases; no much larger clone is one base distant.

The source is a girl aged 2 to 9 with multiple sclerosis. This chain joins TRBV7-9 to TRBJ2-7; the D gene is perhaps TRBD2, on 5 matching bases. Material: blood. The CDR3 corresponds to CASSRLQDSYEQYF. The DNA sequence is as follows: TGTGCCAGCAGCCGACTACAAGACTCCTACGAGCAGTACTTC.